Below, 3 T cell receptor beta chains from the same sample are listed, as sequenced in a study of blood T cell repertoires in COVID-19 (dated by TCRdb to 2020 to 2022). Library creation used the immunoSEQ multiplex PCR assay. Not all clones reach the TCRdb copy of this immuneACCESS table, which keeps in-frame sequences only. Checked studies attribute under half of the gap to unresolved V genes and leave the rest unexplained. The sample yields roughly 170,000 clones; approximately 86% were counted once. 15% to 20% of the sample is held by the ten biggest clonotypes. Material for sequencing was PBMCs or T cells enriched from blood (not recorded which). These receptors all stem from a man in his 60s who had recovered from COVID-19.

This rearrangement joins TRBV2 to TRBJ2-7, with TRBD2 matching over 7 bases. The CDR3 is 13 amino acids. CDR1 is SNHLY and CDR2 is FYNNEI in the germline V gene. The CDR3 DNA is TGTGCTACCCAGGAGGGGCGGGGGTACGAGCAGTACTTC. Translating gives CATQEGRGYEQYF.

The V call is TRBV10-3, the J call TRBJ2-2; D is possibly TRBD1 (6 bases). This CDR3 region has 15 residues. The germline V gene has CDR1 ENHRY and CDR2 SYGVKD. The V gene lost 6 bases and the J gene lost 3 bases, with 14 bases spanning the gap. The CDR3 region has the DNA TGTGCCATCAGGTCCAGGGGCTCGGACACCGGGGAGCTGTTTTTT. Protein sequence: CAIRSRGSDTGELFF.

The chain has TRBV15 and TRBJ1-4; 9 nucleotides agree with TRBD1. With V trimmed by 1 base and J by 6 bases, 3 bases remained unmatched. This CDR3 spans 15 amino acids. The germline V gene has CDR1 LNHNV and CDR2 YYDKDF (reference sequence). CDR3 region: CATSRATGGDEKLFF. CDR3 bases: TGTGCCACCAGCAGAGCGACAGGGGGGGATGAAAAACTGTTTTTT.